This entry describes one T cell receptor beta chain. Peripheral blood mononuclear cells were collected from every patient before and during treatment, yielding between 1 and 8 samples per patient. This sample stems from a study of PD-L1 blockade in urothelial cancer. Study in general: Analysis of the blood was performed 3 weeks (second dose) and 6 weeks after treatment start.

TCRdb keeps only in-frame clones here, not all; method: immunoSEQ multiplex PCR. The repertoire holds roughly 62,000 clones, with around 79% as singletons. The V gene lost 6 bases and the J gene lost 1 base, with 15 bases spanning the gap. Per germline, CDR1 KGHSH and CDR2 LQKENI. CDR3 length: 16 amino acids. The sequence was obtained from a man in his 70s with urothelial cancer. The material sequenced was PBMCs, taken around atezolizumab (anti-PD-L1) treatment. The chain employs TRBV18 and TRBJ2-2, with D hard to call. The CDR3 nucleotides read TGTGCCAGCTCCCCTACCACGTACGAGAACACCGGGGAGCTGTTTTTT. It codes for CASSPTTYENTGELFF.